These 23 T cell receptor beta chains originate from one sample sequenced in a study of shared clonotypes between healthy human individuals. Terminally differentiated effector memory CD45RA+ cells were excluded by CCR7 positive selection of CD45RO-negative cells. Method: immunoSEQ multiplex PCR; TCRdb's copy keeps in-frame clones and lacks some. The sample includes over 2 million clones, about 95% of them seen just once. Sequences were obtained from naive CD8+ T cells sorted from blood. These receptor sequences come from a man aged 18 to 29 in good health.

V gene TRBV10-2 combines with J gene TRBJ2-6; D unresolved. CDR3 length equals 17 residues. With 3 bases removed from V and 0 bases from J, the gap between germline ends came to 12 bases. Looked up from germline, CDR1 is WSHSY and CDR2 is SAAADI. Here the CDR3 DNA reads TGCGCCAGCAGTGATTCTGGACGGATCTCTGGGGCCAACGTCCTGACTTTC. This codes for CASSDSGRISGANVLTF.

The chain couples TRBV2 to TRBJ2-2; D gene unclear. Germline V CDR1 and CDR2: SNHLY, FYNNEI. The CDR3 has 15 residues. Between the trimmed V and J ends, which lost 0 bases and 6 bases, there was a span of 11 bases. The CDR3: CASSEALWASGELFF. DNA for the CDR3: TGTGCCAGCAGTGAAGCGCTTTGGGCGTCCGGGGAGCTGTTTTTT.

The CDR3 loop is CASNDRGTNYGYTF. The CDR3 DNA sequence: TGTGCCAGCAACGACAGGGGAACCAACTATGGCTACACCTTC. The rearrangement uses TRBV6-1 and TRBJ1-2; 8 bases fit TRBD1. Trimming at V came to 7 bases and at J to 2 bases, leaving 6 bases not matched to a gene. CDR3 length equals 14 residues. Germline CDR1 is MNHNS and CDR2 is SASEGT.

V is TRBV6-6 and J is TRBJ1-1, with D unresolved. This CDR3 has 13 amino acids. CDR1 is MNHNY, CDR2 SVGAGI, per germline (reference sequence). The V end was cut by 2 bases, the J end by 3 bases, with 7 bases between. CDR3 sequence: CASSYNGDTEAFF. CDR3 bases: TGTGCCAGCAGTTACAACGGGGACACTGAAGCTTTCTTT.

This rearrangement joins TRBV30 to TRBJ2-3; D unclear. The germline V gene encodes CDR1 GTSNPN and CDR2 SVGIG (reference sequence). The CDR3 sequence is 14 residues long. The V end lost 5 bases, the J end lost 0 bases, and 12 bases lay between the germline ends. CDR3 protein: CAWQSSTSTDTQYF. The CDR3 DNA is TGTGCCTGGCAGAGCTCGACTAGCACAGATACGCAGTATTTT.

The V gene is TRBV12-5, the J gene TRBJ2-7; possible D gene TRBD1, 5 bases. The germline V gene encodes CDR1 LGHNT and CDR2 FRNRAP. The CDR3 has 14 amino acids. V gave up 1 base and J gave up 2 bases, with 9 bases separating them. CDR3 nucleotides: TGTGCTAGTGGTTTGGGACAGTCGACCTACGAGCAGTACTTC. Protein sequence: CASGLGQSTYEQYF.

The gene calls are TRBV15 and TRBJ2-1, with D possibly matching TRBD2 (6 bases). Trimming pared 0 bases from V and 0 bases from J, leaving 9 bases between. This CDR3 spans 16 amino acids. Germline loops: CDR1 LNHNV, CDR2 YYDKDF (reference sequence). CDR3 DNA: TGTGCCACCAGCAGAGATCGGGGGATCTCCTACAATGAGCAGTTCTTC. Its protein product is CATSRDRGISYNEQFF.

The V gene is TRBV5-3, the J gene TRBJ1-2, with a tentative D call TRBD1 (6 bases). TRBV5-3 is an ORF; its function is uncertain. Trimming removed 2 bases at V and 5 bases at J, with 13 bases between. This CDR3 is 14 amino acids long. The CDR3: CARSLQGGDYGYTF. CDR3 bases: TGTGCCAGAAGCTTACAGGGTGGTGATTATGGCTACACCTTC.

The chain recombines TRBV28 with TRBJ1-1; D not resolved. Trimming removed 3 bases from V and 1 base from J, with 9 bases in between. Germline CDR1 MDHEN, CDR2 SYDVKM. CDR3 length equals 14 residues. CDR3: CASSFGSPNTEAFF. CDR3 in DNA: TGTGCCAGCAGTTTTGGGAGTCCGAACACTGAAGCTTTCTTT.

This clone was detected once. The J gene is TRBJ2-7, the V gene TRBV15, with D hard to call. V lost 5 bases to trimming and J lost 2 bases, with 16 bases between them. This CDR3 is 15 amino acids long. CDR1 and CDR2 from the germline V gene are LNHNV and YYDKDF (reference sequence). The CDR3 here is CATSRSRLITYEQYF. The CDR3 DNA reads TGTGCCACCAGCCGTTCCCGGCTTATCACCTACGAGCAGTACTTC.

The chain links TRBV5-4 to TRBJ2-3; 10 bases line up with TRBD2. Germline CDR1 is SGHNT and CDR2 is YYREEE (reference sequence). There are 14 residues in the CDR3. Unmatched junction bases numbered 8, after V lost 10 bases and J lost 3 bases. The CDR3 DNA reads TGTGCCTGGGGGACTAGCGATCTGACAGATACGCAGTATTTT. Protein: CAWGTSDLTDTQYF.

The CDR3: CASSLEGGISYEQYF. The CDR3 DNA reads TGTGCCAGCAGCTTAGAAGGGGGAATCTCCTACGAGCAGTACTTC. The chain uses TRBV11-2 and TRBJ2-7; D is possibly TRBD1 (6 bases). V shed 0 bases and J shed 0 bases, with 9 bases lying between them. Per the germline V gene, CDR1 is SGHAT and CDR2 is FQNNGV. This CDR3 is 15 amino acids long.

This chain links TRBV29-1 with TRBJ2-7; D not resolved. Germline CDR1 and CDR2: SQVTM and ANQGSEA. The CDR3 spans 12 residues. V was pared by 1 base and J by 6 bases, with 10 bases between. The CDR3: CSVEVEGIEQYF. The CDR3 DNA follows: TGCAGCGTTGAAGTTGAAGGTATCGAGCAGTACTTC.

This clone was seen just once. The gene calls are TRBV5-4 and TRBJ2-7; D is possibly TRBD2 (5 bases). CDR3 size: 15 residues. From germline, CDR1 is SGHNT and CDR2 YYREEE (reference sequence). Trimming left V 7 bases short and J 6 bases short, with 23 bases between. CDR3 amino acids: CASARRQDEKTEQYF. The CDR3 DNA reads as TGTGCCAGCGCCCGGAGGCAGGACGAAAAAACCGAGCAGTACTTC.

This chain connects TRBV7-8 to TRBJ2-5; weak D call: TRBD2 (7 bases). This CDR3 has 15 residues. The germline CDR1 and CDR2 sequences are SGHVS and FQNEAQ. Trimming took off 1 base at V and 4 bases at J, with 13 bases between the two ends. The DNA for the CDR3 is TGTGCCAGCAGCTTAGAGGGGGGAGGGAGAGAGACCCAGTACTTC. This translates into CASSLEGGGRETQYF.

This chain links TRBV7-9 with TRBJ2-3, with D tentatively TRBD1 (6 bases). The CDR3 sequence is 15 residues long. Trimming left V 4 bases short and J 2 bases short, with 13 bases between. Germline loops: CDR1 SEHNR, CDR2 FQNEAQ (reference sequence). The CDR3 DNA sequence: TGTGCCAGCAGCTCGGACAGCGAACTCACAGATACGCAGTATTTT. Protein sequence: CASSSDSELTDTQYF.

The genes are TRBV19 and TRBJ2-7; possible D gene TRBD1, 5 bases. V was clipped by 9 bases and J by 2 bases, with 8 bases between them. CDR1 is LNHDA and CDR2 is SQIVND in the germline V gene (reference sequence). This CDR3 spans 11 amino acids. CDR3 protein: CARTEAYEQYF. CDR3 DNA: TGTGCCAGGACAGAGGCCTACGAGCAGTACTTC.

The sample holds one count of this clone. The chain combines TRBV7-9 with TRBJ2-2, with 7 nucleotides matching TRBD2. The V segment lost 1 base and the J segment 6 bases; nucleotides outside the gene matches: 2. Germline V CDR1 and CDR2: SEHNR, FQNEAQ (reference sequence). This CDR3 has 14 residues. The CDR3 is CASSLGLAAGELFF. CDR3 nucleotide sequence: TGTGCCAGCAGCTTAGGGCTAGCGGCCGGGGAGCTGTTTTTT.

The chain is built from TRBV15 and TRBJ1-1; D possibly corresponds to TRBD1 (6 bases). Looked up from germline, CDR1 is LNHNV and CDR2 is YYDKDF (reference sequence). The V and J ends lost 5 bases and 1 base respectively, with 8 bases between them. The CDR3 length is 13 residues. Written as DNA, the CDR3 is TGTGCCACCAGCTTGGGACAGAACACTGAAGCTTTCTTT. It yields the protein CATSLGQNTEAFF.

The chain uses TRBV7-2 and TRBJ1-1; D is unresolved. V was clipped by 3 bases and J by 3 bases, with 5 bases between them. CDR3 length: 12 amino acids. CDR1 is SGHTA and CDR2 is FQGNSA in the germline V gene. CDR3 nucleotides: TGTGCCAGCAGCTTTAAGTACACTGAAGCTTTCTTT. This sequence encodes CASSFKYTEAFF.

This chain uses TRBV7-9 with TRBJ2-7, with D unclear. Germline CDR1 is SEHNR and CDR2 is FQNEAQ (reference sequence). V was pared by 5 bases and J by 3 bases, with 14 bases between. This CDR3 spans 14 amino acids. The CDR3 coding sequence is TGTGCCAGCAGCCCCCAGGACGGTCACTACGAGCAGTACTTC. Its protein is CASSPQDGHYEQYF.

The chain combines TRBV27 with TRBJ2-7, with D possibly TRBD2 on 5 matching bases. V shed 5 bases and J shed 5 bases, with 16 bases lying between them. Germline V gene sequence: CDR1 MNHEY, CDR2 SMNVEV (reference sequence). The CDR3 covers 14 residues. The CDR3 sequence: CASSPSGNNNEQYF. CDR3 DNA: TGTGCCAGCAGTCCCTCCGGGAATAACAACGAGCAGTACTTC.

CDR3 in amino acids: CASSIVVAGGGDTQYF. CDR3 nucleotides: TGTGCCAGTAGTATAGTAGTAGCGGGAGGCGGGGATACGCAGTATTTT. The V call is TRBV19, the J call TRBJ2-3; 10 bases fit TRBD2. Germline lookup yields CDR1 LNHDA and CDR2 SQIVND (reference sequence). V was clipped by 1 base and J by 6 bases; unmatched bases: 7. This CDR3 is 16 amino acids long.